Following are 24 T cell receptor beta chains from one sample sequenced in a study of CXCR3-negative and CXCR3-positive naive CD8 T cells. The authors made the TRB cDNA libraries by 5' RACE using UMI labels. TCRdb re-called the 5' RACE reads and shows each CDR3 protein once, DNA omitted. The repertoire table contains tens of thousands of distinct CDR3 sequences. The sequenced sample consisted of memory CD8+ T cells from blood. Every receptor here comes from a human donor in good health. Some clones in this sample may be carry-over from other donors' samples.

The chain carries TRBV27 and TRBJ1-2. This CDR3 is built from 16 residues. CDR1 and CDR2 from the germline V gene are MNHEY and SMNVEV (reference sequence). The CDR3 sequence is CASSLSRFGVSYGYTF.

V gene TRBV20-1 combines with J gene TRBJ1-2. The CDR3 length is 13 residues. Germline CDR1 is DFQATT and CDR2 is SNEGSKA (reference sequence). The CDR3 loop is CSAREGYNYGYTF.

V is TRBV12-3 or TRBV12-4 and J is TRBJ1-5; TCRdb reports TRBD1, a call that lacks DNA to check it against. The CDR3 runs 15 residues. CDR3 sequence reads: CASSSTATSNQPQHF.

The V gene is TRBV7-9, the J gene TRBJ1-1; TCRdb's D gene call, TRBD1, goes unchecked for lack of DNA. Germline V gene data show CDR1 as SEHNR and CDR2 as FQNEAQ (reference sequence). This CDR3 comprises 13 residues. This chain's CDR3 is CASSRSLSPEAFF. Full variable domain (outside the CDR3, taken from reference TRBV7-9 and TRBJ1-1): DTGVSQNPRHKITKRGQNVTFRCDPISEHNRLYWYRQTLGQGPEFLTYFQNEAQLEKSRLLSDRFSAERPKGSFSTLEIQRTEQGDSAMYLCASSRSLSPEAFFGQGTRLTVV.

The chain employs TRBV28 and TRBJ1-5; TCRdb reports TRBD1, a call that lacks DNA to check it against. The germline gives CDR1 MDHEN, CDR2 SYDVKM. The CDR3 is 14 residues long. The CDR3 is CASSLSQGNQPQHF.

J is TRBJ2-1 and V is TRBV3-1; TCRdb's D gene call, TRBD1, goes unchecked for lack of DNA. Germline CDR1 is LGHDT and CDR2 is YNNKEL (reference sequence). This CDR3 has 15 amino acids. The CDR3 reads CASSQDGTPNNEQFF.

The rearrangement joins TRBV4-3 to TRBJ1-1. This CDR3 comprises 16 residues. Looked up from germline, CDR1 is LGHNA and CDR2 is YSLEER. CDR3 region: CASSHVWGGGYTEAFF.

The chain combines TRBV29-1 with TRBJ2-1; the TCRdb D gene call, TRBD2, has no DNA to confirm it. This CDR3 is 15 amino acids long. Germline values: CDR1 SQVTM, CDR2 ANQGSEA. The CDR3 here is CSVETGTGMFNEQFF.

By frequency, this clonotype registers medium-sized. The chain joins TRBV10-2 to TRBJ1-5; the TRBD1 assignment by TCRdb is unverifiable without DNA. The CDR3 contains 15 residues. The germline V gene has CDR1 WSHSY and CDR2 SAAADI. This CDR3 is CASSRGWGSNQPQHF.

This chain uses TRBV20-1 with TRBJ2-7. The CDR3 consists of 12 residues. CDR1 and CDR2 (germline): DFQATT, SNEGSKA (reference sequence). The CDR3 loop reads CSARDEDWEQYF.

V usage is TRBV6-2 or TRBV6-3 and J usage is TRBJ2-7; the TRBD1 assignment by TCRdb is unverifiable without DNA. CDR3 size: 18 residues. The germline V gene encodes CDR1 MNHEY and CDR2 SVGEGT. CDR3 in amino acids: CASSYSPLFVQAVYEQYF.

The rearrangement links TRBV7-9 to TRBJ1-6. Germline CDR1 SEHNR, CDR2 FQNEAQ (reference sequence). This CDR3 region has 15 residues. The chain's CDR3 is CASSLVGGEDSPLHF.

The gene calls are TRBV7-6 and TRBJ1-1; absent DNA, TCRdb's TRBD1 call cannot be checked. Germline CDR1 is SGHVS and CDR2 is FNYEAQ. The CDR3 covers 14 residues. CDR3 sequence: CASSSGSTNTEAFF.

This chain joins TRBV7-3 and TRBJ2-1; TCRdb outputs TRBD2, but without DNA this stays unchecked. In germline, CDR1 is SGHTA, CDR2 FQGTGA. The CDR3 is made up of 15 amino acids. The CDR3 reads CASSTGLADYNEQFF.

This rearrangement joins TRBV12-3 or TRBV12-4 to TRBJ2-1; TCRdb outputs TRBD1, but without DNA this stays unchecked. This CDR3 has 15 amino acids. The chain's CDR3 is CASTPRASGGNEQFF.

The V and J genes are TRBV7-9 and TRBJ2-7. Germline CDR1 reads SEHNR; CDR2 reads FQNEAQ (reference sequence). CDR3 size: 14 residues. CDR3 residues: CASSSFRDSYEQYF.

CDR3 in amino acids: CASSPYSATNEKLFF. V is TRBV7-9 and J is TRBJ1-4. Germline CDR1 SEHNR, CDR2 FQNEAQ (reference sequence). This CDR3 has 15 residues. The whole variable domain, remainder taken from reference TRBV7-9 and TRBJ1-4, is DTGVSQNPRHKITKRGQNVTFRCDPISEHNRLYWYRQTLGQGPEFLTYFQNEAQLEKSRLLSDRFSAERPKGSFSTLEIQRTEQGDSAMYLCASSPYSATNEKLFFGSGTQLSVL.

V usage is TRBV5-4 and J usage is TRBJ2-2; the TCRdb call, TRBD2, lacks DNA for checking. The germline gives CDR1 SGHNT, CDR2 YYREEE (reference sequence). The CDR3 is 19 amino acids. CDR3 region: CASSLLTGTSGTNTGELFF.

The chain joins TRBV29-1 to TRBJ1-1. Germline V gene lookup returns CDR1 SQVTM and CDR2 ANQGSEA. The CDR3 is made up of 14 amino acids. The CDR3 sequence is CSVDASGSGTEAFF.

The J gene is TRBJ2-7, the V gene TRBV7-2; TCRdb outputs TRBD1, but without DNA this stays unchecked. The V gene's germline CDR1 is SGHTA and CDR2 FQGNSA. CDR3 size: 14 residues. CDR3 sequence: CASSYGPGVGEQYF.

J is TRBJ2-1 and V is TRBV29-1. Germline assignment: CDR1 SQVTM and CDR2 ANQGSEA. This CDR3 has 14 residues. The CDR3 protein is CSVEDRSSYNEQFF.

This chain uses TRBV28 with TRBJ2-7; TCRdb reports TRBD1, a call that lacks DNA to check it against. The germline CDR1 and CDR2 sequences are MDHEN and SYDVKM. There are 16 residues in the CDR3. CDR3 protein: CASSFPKRTGGAEQYF.

The chain joins TRBV11-2 to TRBJ2-7; no DNA is available, so the TRBD1 call from TCRdb remains unchecked. The germline V gene has CDR1 SGHAT and CDR2 FQNNGV. The CDR3 totals 14 residues. CDR3 sequence reads: CASSFGTGGWEQYF.

The gene calls are TRBV11-2 and TRBJ2-1. Per the germline V gene, CDR1 is SGHAT and CDR2 is FQNNGV. This CDR3 has 12 amino acids. The CDR3 spells CASSLGYNEQFF.